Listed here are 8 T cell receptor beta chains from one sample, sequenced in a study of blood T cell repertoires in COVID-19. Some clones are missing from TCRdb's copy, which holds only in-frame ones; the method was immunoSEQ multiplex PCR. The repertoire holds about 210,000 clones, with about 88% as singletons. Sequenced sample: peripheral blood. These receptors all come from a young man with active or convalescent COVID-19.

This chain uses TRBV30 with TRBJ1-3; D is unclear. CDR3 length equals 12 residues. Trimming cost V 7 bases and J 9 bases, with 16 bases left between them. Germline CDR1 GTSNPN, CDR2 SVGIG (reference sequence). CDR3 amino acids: CAFWRAPGTIYF. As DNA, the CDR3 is TGTGCCTTTTGGAGGGCCCCGGGCACCATATATTTT.

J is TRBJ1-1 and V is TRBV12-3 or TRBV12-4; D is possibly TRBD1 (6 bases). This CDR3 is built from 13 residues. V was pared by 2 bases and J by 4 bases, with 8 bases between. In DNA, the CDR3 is TGTGCCAGCAGTTTACAGGGGAGCACTGAAGCTTTCTTT. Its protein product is CASSLQGSTEAFF.

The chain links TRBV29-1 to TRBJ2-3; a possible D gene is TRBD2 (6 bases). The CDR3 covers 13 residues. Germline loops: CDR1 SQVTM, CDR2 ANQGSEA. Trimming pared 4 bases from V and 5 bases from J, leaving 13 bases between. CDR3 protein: CSVGLGGGDTQYF. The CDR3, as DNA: TGCAGCGTTGGATTGGGGGGAGGAGATACGCAGTATTTT.

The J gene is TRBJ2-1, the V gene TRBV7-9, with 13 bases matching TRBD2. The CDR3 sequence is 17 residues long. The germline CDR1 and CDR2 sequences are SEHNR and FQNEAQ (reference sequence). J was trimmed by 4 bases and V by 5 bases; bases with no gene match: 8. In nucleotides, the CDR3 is TGTGCCAGCAGCACGACCGTGACTAGCGGGGGGTACAATGAGCAGTTCTTC. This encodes CASSTTVTSGGYNEQFF.

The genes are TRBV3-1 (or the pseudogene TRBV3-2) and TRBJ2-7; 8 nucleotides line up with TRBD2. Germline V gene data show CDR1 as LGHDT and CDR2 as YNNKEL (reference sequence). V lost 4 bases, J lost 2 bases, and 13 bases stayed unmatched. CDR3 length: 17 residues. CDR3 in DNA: TGTGCCAGCAGCCCATCCCCGAGCGGACTAGCAGCCTACGAGCAGTACTTC. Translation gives CASSPSPSGLAAYEQYF.

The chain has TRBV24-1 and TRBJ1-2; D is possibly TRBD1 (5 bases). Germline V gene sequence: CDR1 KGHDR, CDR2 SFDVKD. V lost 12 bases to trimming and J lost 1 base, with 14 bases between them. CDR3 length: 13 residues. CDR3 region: CASRGINNYGYTF. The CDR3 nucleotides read TGTGCCTCCCGGGGGATAAATAACTATGGCTACACCTTC.

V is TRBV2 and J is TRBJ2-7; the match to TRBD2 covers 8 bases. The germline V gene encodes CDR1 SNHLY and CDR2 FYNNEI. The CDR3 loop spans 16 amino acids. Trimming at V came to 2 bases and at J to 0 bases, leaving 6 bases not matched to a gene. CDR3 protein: CASSERPAGVSYEQYF. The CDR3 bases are TGTGCCAGCAGTGAACGTCCAGCGGGGGTCTCCTACGAGCAGTACTTC.

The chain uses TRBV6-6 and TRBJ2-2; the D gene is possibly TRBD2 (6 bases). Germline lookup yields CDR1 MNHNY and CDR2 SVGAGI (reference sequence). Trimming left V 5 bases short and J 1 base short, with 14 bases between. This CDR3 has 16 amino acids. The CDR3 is CASSPPGRGNTGELFF. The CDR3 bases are TGTGCCAGCAGTCCCCCCGGGCGGGGGAACACCGGGGAGCTGTTTTTT.